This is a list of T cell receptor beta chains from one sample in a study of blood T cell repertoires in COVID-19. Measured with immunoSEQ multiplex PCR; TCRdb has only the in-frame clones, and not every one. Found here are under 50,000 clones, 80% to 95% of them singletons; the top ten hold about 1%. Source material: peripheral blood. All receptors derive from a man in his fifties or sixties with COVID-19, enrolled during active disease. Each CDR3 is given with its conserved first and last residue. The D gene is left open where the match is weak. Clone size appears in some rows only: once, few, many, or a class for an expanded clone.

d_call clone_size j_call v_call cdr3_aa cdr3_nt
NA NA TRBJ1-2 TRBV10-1 CASVLRKGEYGYTF TGCGCCAGCGTCTTGAGGAAGGGGGAGTATGGCTACACCTTC
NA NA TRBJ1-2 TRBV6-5 CASSYSTAENYGYTF TGTGCCAGCAGTTACTCGACAGCCGAAAACTATGGCTACACCTTC
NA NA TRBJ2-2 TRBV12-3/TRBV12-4 CASSLRGTGELFF TGTGCCAGCAGTTTGCGCGGAACCGGGGAGCTGTTTTTT
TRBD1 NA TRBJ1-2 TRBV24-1 CATSDAAGTGISGGYTF TGTGCCACCAGTGATGCGGCCGGGACAGGGATATCAGGCGGCTACACCTTC
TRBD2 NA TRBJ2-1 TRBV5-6 CASSLMMLAGDNEQFF TGTGCCAGCAGCTTGATGATGCTAGCGGGAGACAATGAGCAGTTCTTC
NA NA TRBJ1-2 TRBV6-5 CASSYFGSRKNGYTF TGTGCCAGCAGTTACTTCGGGTCCAGAAAAAATGGCTACACCTTC
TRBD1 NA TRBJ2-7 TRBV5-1 CASSLALGTGGEQYF TGCGCCAGCAGCTTGGCGCTAGGGACAGGGGGCGAGCAGTACTTC
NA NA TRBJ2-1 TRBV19 CASSIAGFQANEQFF TGTGCCAGTAGTATAGCAGGGTTTCAGGCCAATGAGCAGTTCTTC
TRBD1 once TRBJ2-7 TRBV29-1 CSVEVGQGAGEQYF TGCAGCGTTGAAGTGGGACAGGGGGCGGGAGAGCAGTACTTC
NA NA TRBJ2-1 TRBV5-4 CASSYFGGEQFF TGTGCCAGCAGCTACTTCGGGGGTGAGCAGTTCTTC
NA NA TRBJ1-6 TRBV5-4 CASSVDYSPLHF TGTGCCAGCAGCGTTGACTATTCACCCCTCCACTTT
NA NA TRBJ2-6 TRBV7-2 CASTPGLGAGGANVLTF TGTGCCAGCACCCCGGGCCTGGGGGCGGGTGGGGCCAACGTCCTGACTTTC
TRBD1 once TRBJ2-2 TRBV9 CASSVDPRTGGWGGELFF TGTGCCAGCAGCGTAGACCCTCGTACAGGGGGCTGGGGCGGGGAGCTGTTTTTT
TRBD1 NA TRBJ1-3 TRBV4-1 CASSQYTGGSILSGNTIYF TGCGCCAGCAGCCAATATACAGGGGGCTCTATTCTCTCTGGAAACACCATATATTTT
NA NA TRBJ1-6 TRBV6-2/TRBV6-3 CASSRNRDYNSPLHF TGTGCCAGCAGCAGAAACAGGGATTATAATTCACCCCTCCACTTT
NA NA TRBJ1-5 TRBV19 CASSPVLGSNQPQHF TGTGCCAGTAGTCCCGTCCTTGGCAGCAATCAGCCCCAGCATTTT
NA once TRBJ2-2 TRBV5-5 CASSLNQGITGELFF TGTGCCAGCAGCTTGAATCAGGGGATCACCGGGGAGCTGTTTTTT
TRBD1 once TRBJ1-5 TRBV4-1 CASSQVSKGAKAVGPNNQPQHF TGCGCCAGCAGCCAAGTCTCAAAGGGGGCAAAGGCAGTGGGTCCCAACAATCAGCCCCAGCATTTT
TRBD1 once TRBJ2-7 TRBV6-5 CASNKGQEAAYEQYF TGTGCCAGCAACAAGGGACAGGAAGCGGCCTACGAGCAGTACTTC
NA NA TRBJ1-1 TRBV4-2 CASSQGSSAGTEAFF TGTGCCAGCAGCCAAGGTTCGTCTGCGGGGACTGAAGCTTTCTTT
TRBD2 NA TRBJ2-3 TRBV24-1 CATSDSAGGSTDTQYF TGTGCCACCAGTGATTCGGCGGGGGGCAGCACAGATACGCAGTATTTT
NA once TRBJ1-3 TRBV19 CASSIIGASGNTIYF TGTGCCAGTAGTATAATAGGGGCCTCTGGAAACACCATATATTTT
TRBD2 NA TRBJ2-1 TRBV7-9 CASSLGGLARLKINEQFF TGTGCCAGCAGCTTAGGGGGACTAGCGCGCCTGAAGATAAATGAGCAGTTCTTC
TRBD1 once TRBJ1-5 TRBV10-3 CAIRGQPDQPQHF TGTGCCATCAGGGGACAGCCGGATCAGCCCCAGCATTTT
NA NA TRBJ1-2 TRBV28 CASSTSTGTYGYTF NA
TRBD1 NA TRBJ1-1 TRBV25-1 CASSEPRTGGTEAFF TGTGCCAGCAGTGAACCTCGGACAGGGGGAACTGAAGCTTTCTTT
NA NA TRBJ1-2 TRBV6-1 CASSEAGGESYGYTF TGTGCCAGCAGTGAAGCAGGAGGGGAAAGCTATGGCTACACCTTC
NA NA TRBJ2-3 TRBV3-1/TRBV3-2 CASSQQGGGLSDTQYF TGTGCCAGCAGCCAACAAGGGGGGGGCCTTTCAGATACGCAGTATTTT
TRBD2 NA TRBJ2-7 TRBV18 CASSPRGASGEIYEQYF TGTGCCAGCTCACCACGGGGGGCTAGCGGGGAAATCTACGAGCAGTACTTC
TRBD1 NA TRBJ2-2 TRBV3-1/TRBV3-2 CASSPDRGRGTGELFF TGTGCCAGCAGCCCTGACAGGGGAAGGGGGACCGGGGAGCTGTTTTTT
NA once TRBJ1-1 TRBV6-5 CASKMTENTEAFF TGTGCCAGCAAGATGACAGAGAACACTGAAGCTTTCTTT
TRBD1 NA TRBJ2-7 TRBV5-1 CASSLAGQGAGEQYF TGCGCCAGCAGCTTGGCGGGACAGGGGGCTGGGGAGCAGTACTTC
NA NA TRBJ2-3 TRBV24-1 CATSESGGITDTQYF TGTGCCACCAGTGAGTCGGGCGGGATAACAGATACGCAGTATTTT
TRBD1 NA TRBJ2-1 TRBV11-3 CASSLGGRGLGYNEQFF TGTGCCAGCAGCTTAGGAGGCAGGGGGCTAGGATACAATGAGCAGTTCTTC
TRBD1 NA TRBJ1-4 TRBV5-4 CASSPGTGGVEKLFF TGTGCCAGCAGCCCCGGGACAGGGGGCGTAGAAAAACTGTTTTTT
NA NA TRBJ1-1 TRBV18 CASSPIRNTEAFF TGTGCCAGCTCACCAATCAGGAACACTGAAGCTTTCTTT
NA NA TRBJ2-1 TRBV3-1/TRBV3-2 CASSQRGNSYNEQFF TGTGCCAGCAGCCAAAGAGGGAACTCCTACAATGAGCAGTTCTTC
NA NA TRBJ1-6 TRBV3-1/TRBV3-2 CASTPQGKYNSPLHF TGTGCCAGCACCCCCCAGGGAAAGTATAATTCACCCCTCCACTTT
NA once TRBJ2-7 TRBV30 CAWSVTGRVTYEQYF TGTGCCTGGAGTGTAACAGGGAGGGTGACCTACGAGCAGTACTTC
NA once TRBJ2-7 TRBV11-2 CASRLVQGYEQYF TGTGCCAGCAGGCTGGTCCAGGGCTACGAGCAGTACTTC
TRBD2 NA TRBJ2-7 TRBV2 CASSGLAGGPDEQYF TGTGCCAGCAGTGGACTAGCGGGAGGGCCAGACGAGCAGTACTTC
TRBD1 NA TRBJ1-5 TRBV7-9 CASSRGQGNQPQHF TGTGCCAGCAGCCGGGGACAGGGTAATCAGCCCCAGCATTTT
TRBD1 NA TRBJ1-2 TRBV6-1 CASSAPSGTGIGGYTF TGTGCCAGCAGTGCCCCGTCCGGGACAGGGATCGGTGGCTACACCTTC
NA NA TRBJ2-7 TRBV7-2 CASSLDTGSYEQYF TGTGCCAGCAGCCTGGACACCGGCTCCTACGAGCAGTACTTC
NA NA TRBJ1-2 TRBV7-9 CASSLKGVYGYTF TGTGCCAGCAGCTTAAAAGGGGTTTATGGCTACACCTTC
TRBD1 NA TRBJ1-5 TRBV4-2 CASSQVWRSDRAQPQHF TGTGCCAGCAGCCAAGTTTGGCGTTCGGACAGGGCCCAGCCCCAGCATTTT
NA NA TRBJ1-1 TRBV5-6 CASSRDTNTEAFF TGTGCCAGCAGCCGCGACACGAACACTGAAGCTTTCTTT
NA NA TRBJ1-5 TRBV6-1 CASSEADSLRPQHF TGTGCCAGCAGTGAAGCGGACAGCCTTCGGCCCCAGCATTTT
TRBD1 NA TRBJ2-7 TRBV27 CASSRDRAGGEQYF TGTGCCAGCAGTCGGGACAGGGCCGGGGGCGAGCAGTACTTC
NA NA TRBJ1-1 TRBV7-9 CASSKQGNTEAFF TGTGCCAGCAGCAAACAGGGAAACACTGAAGCTTTCTTT
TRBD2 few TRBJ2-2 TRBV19 CASSKLAGDPTGELFF TGTGCCAGTAGTAAGCTAGCGGGAGACCCCACCGGGGAGCTGTTTTTT
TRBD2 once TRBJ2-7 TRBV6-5 CARSKKKGGGEQYF TGTGCCAGATCAAAAAAAAAGGGCGGGGGCGAGCAGTACTTC
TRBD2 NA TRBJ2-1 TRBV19 CASSPLERGSYNEQFF TGTGCCAGTAGTCCCCTTGAGCGGGGCTCCTACAATGAGCAGTTCTTC
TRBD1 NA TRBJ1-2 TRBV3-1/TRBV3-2 CASSRGQGGLTNYGYTF TGTGCCAGCAGCCGGGGACAGGGGGGCCTCACTAACTATGGCTACACCTTC
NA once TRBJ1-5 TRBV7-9 CASSLVPGGLGQPQHF TGTGCCAGCAGCTTAGTGCCAGGCGGGTTGGGGCAGCCCCAGCATTTT
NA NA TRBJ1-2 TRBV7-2 CASSQPGQNYGYTF TGTGCCAGCAGTCAACCCGGACAGAACTATGGCTACACCTTC
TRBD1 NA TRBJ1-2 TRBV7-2 CASSTQTGTANYGYTF TGTGCCAGCAGCACCCAGACAGGGACGGCTAACTATGGCTACACCTTC
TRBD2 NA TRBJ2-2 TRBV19 CASSSGGGRAKAGELFF TGTGCCAGTAGTAGTGGTGGCGGGAGGGCCAAGGCCGGGGAGCTGTTTTTT
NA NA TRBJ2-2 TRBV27 CASSKQVNTGELFF TGTGCCAGCAGTAAACAGGTCAACACCGGGGAGCTGTTTTTT
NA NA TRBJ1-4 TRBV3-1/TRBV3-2 CASSPGLEKLFF TGTGCCAGCAGCCCCGGACTTGAAAAACTGTTTTTT